The T cell receptor (beta chain) under discussion was sequenced for a study of cytomegalovirus exposure and HLA in healthy donors. Study outcomes and limitations: Listed as cytomegalovirus-associated were 150 or so TCR beta chains. Indistinguishable V segments, including TRBV6-2 and TRBV6-3, were excluded.

PCR amplification relied on 60 Vbeta primers (plus 13 Jbeta primers). TCRdb keeps only in-frame clones here, not all; method: immunoSEQ multiplex PCR. The table has 140,000 to 150,000 clones, roughly 80% seen once. Trimming took 10 bases from V and 8 from J, leaving 12 bases between them. The germline V gene encodes CDR1 MNHEY and CDR2 SMNVEV (reference sequence). The CDR3 spans 12 residues. Regarding this clone: What it binds is not known.

This sequence originates from a man aged 35 to 55 in good health and CMV-seropositive. The sample consisted of PBMCs. The chain recombines TRBV27 with TRBJ1-6; D unresolved. The CDR3 spells CATSTVDSPLHF. The CDR3, as DNA: TGTGCCACCTCAACGGTGGATTCACCCCTCCACTTT.